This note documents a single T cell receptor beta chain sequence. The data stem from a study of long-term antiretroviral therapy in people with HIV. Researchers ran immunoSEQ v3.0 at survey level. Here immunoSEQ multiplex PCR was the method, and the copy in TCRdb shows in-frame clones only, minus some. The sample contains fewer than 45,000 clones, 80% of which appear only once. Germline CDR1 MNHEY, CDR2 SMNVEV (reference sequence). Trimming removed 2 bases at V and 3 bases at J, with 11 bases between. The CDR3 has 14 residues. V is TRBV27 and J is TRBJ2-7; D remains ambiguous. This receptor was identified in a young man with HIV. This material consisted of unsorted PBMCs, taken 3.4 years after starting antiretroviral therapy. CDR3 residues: CASSLGLVGYEQYF. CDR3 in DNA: TGTGCCAGCAGTTTAGGCTTAGTCGGCTACGAGCAGTACTTC.